This T cell receptor (beta chain) comes out of a study of shared clonotypes between healthy human individuals (dated by TCRdb to the early 2020s). As for the study more broadly: The cohort included three men and two women between 18 and 49 years of age. Each donor's leukapheresis produced roughly between roughly 0.85 and 10 billion PBMCs. For each donor, CD4 naive and CD4 memory were each given three plates, CD8 naive was given two plates, and CD8 memory was given one plate. Libraries were prepared and TCR repertoires were sequenced by different laboratories using diverse techniques, in order to increase sequencing depth and limit assay-specific biases. Blood TCR repertoires of a handful of healthy adults were deeply sequenced to estimate repertoire size and the extent of clonotype sharing between individuals.

Note on this clone: Its cognate antigen has yet to be identified. No much larger clonotype is one base removed from it; base qualities were not supplied.

Findings and caveats that apply to the study as a whole: Higher generation probabilities were observed for clonotypes shared by all four sorted-subset donors than for non-shared clonotypes. Incomplete sequencing was indicated by rarefaction of sorted-subset datasets, despite the large sequencing depth. Naive subsets generally had larger estimated clonotype richness than memory subsets. Because the study included only a small number of donors, the genetic and exposure-history diversity represented was limited. Pairwise subsampling indicated that sequencing depth was expected to affect the degree of clonotype sharing among donors. Sharing across several donors was observed for roughly 5.4% of naive CD4, 3.5% of naive CD8, around 2.5% of memory CD4, and about 0.39% of memory CD8 clonotypes. Sampling was limited to blood, and TCR repertoires in tissue likely differ from TCR repertoires in blood.

Relative to germline, V is 5 bases shorter and J is 7 bases shorter, with 11 bases between their ends. Reading from cysteine to phenylalanine, the CDR3 counts 13 amino acids. CDR3 DNA only is kept here, 39 bases in frame from base 1. As encoded in the germline V gene, CDR1 is MRHNA while CDR2 is SNTAGT. The donors were healthy, HIV-negative adults who had no recently reported acute infections or vaccinations. Every donor was a Caucasian adult living in Nashville, Tennessee, USA. CD4+ T cells were enriched by magnetic negative selection; naive cells were then positively selected on CD45RA, and the negative fraction formed the memory subset. After blood collection by leukapheresis, PBMCs were isolated using Ficoll-Histopaque density gradient centrifugation and then cryopreserved in the vapor phase of liquid nitrogen. Analytical flow cytometry was used to check the purity and quantity of every magnetically sorted T cell population. Genomic DNA was isolated from each sorted fraction and quantified by UV absorbance on a Nanodrop 2000c.

TCR CDR3 regions were amplified from genomic DNA by multiplex PCR using the deep immunoSEQ assay. Genomic DNA extracted from each cell subset was distributed evenly over all wells of several immunoSEQ 96-well plates, and each plate served as one replicate. For sorted subsets, roughly 200 ng of genomic DNA, equivalent to some 30,000 T cell genomes, went into each replicate PCR. Purified libraries were measured with a Qubit 3.0 fluorometer, size-checked on a Bioanalyzer 2100, and measured again with the KAPA Library Quantification kit. Each immunoSEQ 96-well plate was sequenced on its own single-read 150-cycle Illumina NextSeq 550 flow cell. For the original study's pipeline: Because the immunoSEQ output held only junctional sequences and lacked quality scores, the filtering could not match the filtering applied to full-length reads. To assign V/J genes and CDR3, sequences were annotated using PyIR, a Python wrapper for IgBLAST v1.9, with IMGT germline references. Reads were filtered out if the reads had weak V/J assignments (E-value above 1e-6), no CDR3, stop codons, out-of-frame junctions, or ambiguous translated residues. V3J clonotypes were defined by identical inferred V gene, J gene, and CDR3 amino acid sequence. To compute the percentage overlap between repertoires, the number of shared unique clonotypes was divided by the size of the smaller repertoire. Repertoire richness was assessed with RTK rarefaction, the Chao1 estimator, and Recon v2.1 estimates of unobserved clonotypes. For all TCRbeta clonotypes obtained by the gDNA method from a handful of donors, generation probabilities were computed with OLGA. TCRdb holds this immuneACCESS table with in-frame rearrangements only. Some clones are missing; in checked studies, unresolved V genes explain under half, and the rest has no known cause. V and J calls plus clone size are reproduced from that table; the DNA served to infer D and trimming. The sample table records over a million clones; roughly 96% of these occur just once. The ten most abundant clones make up approximately 1% of the sample.

The sample comprised naive CD4+ T cells sorted from blood. The cell subset or site label, read with the paper, signifies: CD45RA+ positively selected. The clonotype comes from a man aged 30-40 years in good health. The chain joins TRBV6-4 to TRBJ2-2; too little of a D gene remains to name it. The CDR3: CASSLVRGGELFF. The DNA sequence is TGTGCCAGCAGTCTGGTCCGAGGCGGGGAGCTGTTTTTT.